The source of this T cell receptor beta chain is a study of cytomegalovirus exposure and HLA in healthy donors. Both 60 Vbeta primers and 13 Jbeta primers went into the PCR. Profiled with immunoSEQ multiplex PCR; TCRdb holds only in-frame clones, not every one. This table has 60,000 to 75,000 clones, over 60% appearing once. This clone was detected once. There are 15 residues in the CDR3. Germline-derived CDR1 and CDR2 are MNHEY and SVGAGI. Trimming removed 4 bases from V and 3 bases from J; junction bases left unmatched: 9. The source material was PBMCs. This chain uses TRBV6-5 with TRBJ2-7; 7 bases match TRBD1. This clonotype was obtained from a woman aged 45-60 years in good health and CMV-seronegative. CDR3 protein: CASSSPGQIHYEQYF. The CDR3 bases are TGTGCCAGCAGTTCTCCGGGACAGATCCACTACGAGCAGTACTTC.